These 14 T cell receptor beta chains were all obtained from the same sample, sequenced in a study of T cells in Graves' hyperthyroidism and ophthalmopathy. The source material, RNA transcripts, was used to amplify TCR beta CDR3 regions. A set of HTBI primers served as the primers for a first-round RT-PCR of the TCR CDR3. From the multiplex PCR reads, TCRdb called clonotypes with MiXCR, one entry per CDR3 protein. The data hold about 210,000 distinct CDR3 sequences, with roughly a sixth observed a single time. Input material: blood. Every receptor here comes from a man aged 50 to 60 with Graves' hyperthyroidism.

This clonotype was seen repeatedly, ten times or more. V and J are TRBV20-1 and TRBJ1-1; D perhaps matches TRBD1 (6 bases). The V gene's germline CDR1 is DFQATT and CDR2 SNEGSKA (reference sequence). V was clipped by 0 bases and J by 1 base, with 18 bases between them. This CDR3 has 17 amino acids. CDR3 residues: CSARDMLETGENTEAFF. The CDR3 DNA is TGCAGTGCTAGAGATATGTTGGAGACAGGAGAGAACACTGAAGCTTTCTTT.

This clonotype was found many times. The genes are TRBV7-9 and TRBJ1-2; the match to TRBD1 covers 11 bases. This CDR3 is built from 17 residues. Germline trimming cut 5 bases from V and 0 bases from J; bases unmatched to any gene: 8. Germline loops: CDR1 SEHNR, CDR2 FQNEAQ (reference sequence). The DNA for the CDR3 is TGTGCCAGCAGCCCGGGGACAGGGGGTAATACTAACTATGGCTACACCTTC. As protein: CASSPGTGGNTNYGYTF.

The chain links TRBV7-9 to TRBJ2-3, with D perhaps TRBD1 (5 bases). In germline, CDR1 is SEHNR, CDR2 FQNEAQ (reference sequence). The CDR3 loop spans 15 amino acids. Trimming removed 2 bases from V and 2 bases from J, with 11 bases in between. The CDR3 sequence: CASSLYDRLTDTQYF. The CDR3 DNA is TGTGCCAGCAGCTTATATGACAGACTCACAGATACGCAGTATTTT.

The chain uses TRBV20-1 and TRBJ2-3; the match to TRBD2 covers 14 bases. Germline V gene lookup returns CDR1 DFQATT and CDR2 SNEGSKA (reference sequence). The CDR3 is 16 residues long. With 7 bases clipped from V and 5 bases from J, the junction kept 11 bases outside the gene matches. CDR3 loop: CSVRLAGGSELDTQYF. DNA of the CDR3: TGCAGTGTGAGACTAGCGGGAGGGAGCGAGTTAGATACGCAGTATTTT.

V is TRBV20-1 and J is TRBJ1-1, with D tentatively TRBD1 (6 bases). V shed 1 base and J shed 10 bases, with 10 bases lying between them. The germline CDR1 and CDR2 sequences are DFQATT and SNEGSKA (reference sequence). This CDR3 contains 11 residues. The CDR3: CSARGVGAAFF. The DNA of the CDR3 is TGCAGTGCTAGAGGTGTGGGGGCAGCTTTCTTT.

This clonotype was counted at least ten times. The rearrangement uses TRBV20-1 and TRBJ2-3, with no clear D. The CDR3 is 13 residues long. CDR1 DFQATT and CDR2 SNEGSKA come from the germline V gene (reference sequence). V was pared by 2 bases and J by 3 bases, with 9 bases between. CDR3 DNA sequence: TGCAGTGCTAGACACGAACGTACAGATACGCAGTATTTT. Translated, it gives CSARHERTDTQYF.

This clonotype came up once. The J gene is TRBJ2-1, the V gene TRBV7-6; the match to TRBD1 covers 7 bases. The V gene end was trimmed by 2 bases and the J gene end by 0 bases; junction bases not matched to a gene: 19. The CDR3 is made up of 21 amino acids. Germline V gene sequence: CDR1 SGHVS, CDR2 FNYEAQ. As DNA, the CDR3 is TGTGCCAGCAGCTTAATTCCCCTCGACAGGGAGAGGGTAAGCTCCTACAATGAGCAGTTCTTC. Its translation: CASSLIPLDRERVSSYNEQFF. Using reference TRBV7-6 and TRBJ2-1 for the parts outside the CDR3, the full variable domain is GAGVSQSPRYKVTKRGQDVALRCDPISGHVSLYWYRQALGQGPEFLTYFNYEAQQDKSGLPNDRFSAERPEGSISTLTIQRTEQRDSAMYRCASSLIPLDRERVSSYNEQFFGPGTRLTVL.

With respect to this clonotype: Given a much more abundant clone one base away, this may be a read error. The CDR3 nucleotides read TGTGCCATCCGACAGAAGGGTGGGTTAAGACTAGCGGTATCCCACAATGAGCAGTTCTTC. As protein: CAIRQKGGLRLAVSHNEQFF. This sequence joins TRBV7-9 and TRBJ2-1; 9 nucleotides agree with TRBD2. CDR1 SEHNR and CDR2 FQNEAQ come from the germline V gene (reference sequence). V trimming: 10 bases; J trimming: 5 bases; junction bases outside the gene matches: 27. The CDR3 is 20 amino acids.

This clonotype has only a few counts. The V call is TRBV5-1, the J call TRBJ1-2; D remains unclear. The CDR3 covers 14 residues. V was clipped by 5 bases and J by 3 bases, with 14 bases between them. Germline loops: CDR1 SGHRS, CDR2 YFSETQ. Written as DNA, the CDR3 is TGCGCCAGCAGTCTTAGTACAGCTGACTATGGCTACACCTTC. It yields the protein CASSLSTADYGYTF. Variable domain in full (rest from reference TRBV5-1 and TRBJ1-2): KAGVTQTPRYLIKTRGQQVTLSCSPISGHRSVSWYQQTPGQGLQFLFEYFSETQRNKGNFPGRFSGRQFSNSRSEMNVSTLELGDSALYLCASSLSTADYGYTFGSGTRLTVV.

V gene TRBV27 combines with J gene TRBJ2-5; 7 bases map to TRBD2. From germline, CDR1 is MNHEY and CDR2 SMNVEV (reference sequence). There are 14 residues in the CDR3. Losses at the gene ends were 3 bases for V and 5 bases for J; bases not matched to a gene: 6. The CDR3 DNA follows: TGTGCCAGCAGTTTCGGCGGGAGTTACGAGACCCAGTACTTC. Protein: CASSFGGSYETQYF.

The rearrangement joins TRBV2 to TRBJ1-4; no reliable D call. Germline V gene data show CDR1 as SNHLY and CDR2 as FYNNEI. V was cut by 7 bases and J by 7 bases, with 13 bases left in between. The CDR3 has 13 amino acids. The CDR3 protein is CASIFYLGEKLFF. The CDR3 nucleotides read TGTGCCAGCATTTTTTATTTAGGTGAAAAACTGTTTTTT.

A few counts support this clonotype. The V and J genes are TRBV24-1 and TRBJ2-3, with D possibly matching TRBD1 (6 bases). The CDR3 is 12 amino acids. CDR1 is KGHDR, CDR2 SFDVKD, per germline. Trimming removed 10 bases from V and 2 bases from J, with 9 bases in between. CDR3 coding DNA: TGTGCCACAGAGGGGGACACAGATACGCAGTATTTT. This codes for CATEGDTDTQYF.

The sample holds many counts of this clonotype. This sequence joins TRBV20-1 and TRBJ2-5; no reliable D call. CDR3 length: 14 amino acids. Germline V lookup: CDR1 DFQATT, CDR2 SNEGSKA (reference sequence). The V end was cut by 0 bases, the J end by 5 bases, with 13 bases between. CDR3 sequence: CSARDQPTGETQYF. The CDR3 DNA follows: TGCAGTGCTAGAGATCAGCCCACCGGGGAGACCCAGTACTTC.

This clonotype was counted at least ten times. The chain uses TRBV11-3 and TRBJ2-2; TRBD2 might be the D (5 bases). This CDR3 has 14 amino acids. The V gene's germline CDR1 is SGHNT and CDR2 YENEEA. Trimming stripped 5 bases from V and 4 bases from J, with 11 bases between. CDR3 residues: CASSLRGFTGELFF. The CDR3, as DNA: TGTGCCAGCAGCCTTCGGGGATTCACCGGGGAGCTGTTTTTT.